This TCR beta chain comes out of a study of prognosis after radiotherapy for stage I lung cancer. Details on this clonotype: One end of the junction does not line up with germline, which may come from a read error.

Multiplex PCR, run in two rounds, amplified TCR beta CDR3 from genomic DNA. With primers specific to each TRBV and TRBJ gene, the first-round PCR was performed. Each CDR3 protein gets one entry after TCRdb re-called the multiplex PCR reads with MiXCR. The sample consists of roughly 20,000 distinct CDR3 sequences, around 55% of them appearing once. The CDR3 sequence is 14 residues long. Germline V CDR1 and CDR2: LNHNV, YYDKDF (reference sequence). Sequenced material: PBMCs, taken before or after stereotactic body radiation therapy (not recorded which). V gene TRBV15 combines with J gene TRBJ2-7, with D perhaps TRBD1 or TRBD2 (5 bases each). The source of this sequence is a donor at least 50 years old with non-small cell lung cancer. The CDR3 sequence: CATRRGLGAYEQYF. The CDR3 DNA sequence: TGTGCCACCAGAAGAGGGTTGGGGGCCTACGAGCAGTACTTC.